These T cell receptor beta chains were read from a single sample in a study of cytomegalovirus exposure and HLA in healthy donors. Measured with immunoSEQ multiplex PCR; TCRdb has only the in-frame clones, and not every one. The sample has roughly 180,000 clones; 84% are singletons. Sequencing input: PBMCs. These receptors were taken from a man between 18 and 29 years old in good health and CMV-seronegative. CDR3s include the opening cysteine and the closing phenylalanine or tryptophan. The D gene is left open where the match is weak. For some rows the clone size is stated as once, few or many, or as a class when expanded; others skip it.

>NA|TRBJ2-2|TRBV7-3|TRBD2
TGTGCCAGCAGCGTACAAGCGGGGGGCCGTATCGGGGAGCTGTTTTTT
CASSVQAGGRIGELFF
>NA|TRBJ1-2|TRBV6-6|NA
TGTGCCAGCAGACGACTCAGGGTATCTTGGGGCTACACCTTC
CASRRLRVSWGYTF
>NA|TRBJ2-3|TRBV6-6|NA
TGTGCCAGCAGTCCTCCGGGAGATACGCAGTATTTT
CASSPPGDTQYF
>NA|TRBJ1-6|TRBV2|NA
TGTGCCACCAGCAAGCGGGGGACTACTCATTCACCCCTCCACTTT
CATSKRGTTHSPLHF
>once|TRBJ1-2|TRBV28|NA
TGTGCCAGCAGAACCGGACAGACGACTTATGGCTACACCTTC
CASRTGQTTYGYTF
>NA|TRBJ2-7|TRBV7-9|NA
TGTGCCAGCAGCTGGGGTGAGCGGTACGAGCAGTACTTC
CASSWGERYEQYF
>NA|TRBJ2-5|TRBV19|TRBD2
TGTGCCAGTACCGCCGGGGAAGCGGGAGGCGGGACCCAGTACTTC
CASTAGEAGGGTQYF
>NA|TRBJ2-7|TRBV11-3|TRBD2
TGTGCCAGCAGCCAAAACCCAGCGGGAGGGACCTACGAGCAGTACTTC
CASSQNPAGGTYEQYF
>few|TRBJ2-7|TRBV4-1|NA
TGCGCCAGCAGCCAAATTCTCAGTCCCAGGGTCTCCTACGAGCAGTACTTC
CASSQILSPRVSYEQYF
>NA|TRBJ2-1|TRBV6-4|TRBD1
TGTGCCAGCTCTACGGGACAGGGTGTCAATGAGCAGTTCTTC
CASSTGQGVNEQFF
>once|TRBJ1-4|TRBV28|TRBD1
TGTGCCAGCAGTTTACAGGGGGCGGGGAATGAAAAACTGTTTTTT
CASSLQGAGNEKLFF
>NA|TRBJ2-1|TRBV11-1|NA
TGTGCCAGCAGCTTAAACAGGGCGCAGCAGTTCTTC
CASSLNRAQQFF
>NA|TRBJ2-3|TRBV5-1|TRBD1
TGCGCCAGCAGCTCGGGACAGGGATCCACAGATACGCAGTATTTT
CASSSGQGSTDTQYF
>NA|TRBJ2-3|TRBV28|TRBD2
TGTGCCAGCAGTGGAGGACTAGCGGGCTCTCACACAGATACGCAGTATTTT
CASSGGLAGSHTDTQYF
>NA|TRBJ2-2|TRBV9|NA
TGTGCCAGCAGCGAAGACCGAACACAGGGTAGTGGGGAGCTGTTTTTT
CASSEDRTQGSGELFF
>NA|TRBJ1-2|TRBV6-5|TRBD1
TGTGCCAGCGGGGACAGCGGCTACACCTTC
CASGDSGYTF